The 3 T cell receptor beta chains below come from one sample, sequenced in a study of blood T cell repertoires in COVID-19 (dated by TCRdb to between 2020 and 2021). The library was prepared using the immunoSEQ multiplex PCR assay. TCRdb carries this immuneACCESS record with in-frame sequences only. Its versions omit some clonotypes, under half of them owing to an unresolved V gene in the studies checked, with the rest unexplained. The sample includes 70,000 or so clones, with around 86% observed a single time. The top ten hold 25% to 35% of the sample. Sequenced material: peripheral blood. Every receptor here comes from a woman of 80 years or more with active or convalescent COVID-19.

This rearrangement joins TRBV19 to TRBJ2-3, with 12 positions matching TRBD2. Trimming took 4 bases from V and 2 from J; bases not matched to a gene: 4. The CDR3 covers 16 residues. Germline values: CDR1 LNHDA, CDR2 SQIVND (reference sequence). The CDR3 bases are TGTGCCAGTAGTAGCACTAGCGGGGGGATCACAGATACGCAGTATTTT. Its protein product is CASSSTSGGITDTQYF.

The chain has TRBV18 and TRBJ2-1; no clear D. The V end lost 0 bases, the J end lost 6 bases, and 9 bases lay between the germline ends. The V gene's germline CDR1 is KGHSH and CDR2 LQKENI. The CDR3 totals 14 residues. The CDR3 DNA is TGTGCCAGCTCACCACCCTCCCGAGGCAATGAGCAGTTCTTC. Its translation is CASSPPSRGNEQFF.

V and J are TRBV7-2 and TRBJ1-2; D possibly corresponds to TRBD1 (5 bases). V lost 1 base and J lost 6, with 9 bases in between. This CDR3 comprises 13 residues. Per germline, CDR1 SGHTA and CDR2 FQGNSA. DNA of the CDR3: TGTGCCAGCAGCTTAGATTCAGGGCATGGCTACACCTTC. Translating it yields CASSLDSGHGYTF.